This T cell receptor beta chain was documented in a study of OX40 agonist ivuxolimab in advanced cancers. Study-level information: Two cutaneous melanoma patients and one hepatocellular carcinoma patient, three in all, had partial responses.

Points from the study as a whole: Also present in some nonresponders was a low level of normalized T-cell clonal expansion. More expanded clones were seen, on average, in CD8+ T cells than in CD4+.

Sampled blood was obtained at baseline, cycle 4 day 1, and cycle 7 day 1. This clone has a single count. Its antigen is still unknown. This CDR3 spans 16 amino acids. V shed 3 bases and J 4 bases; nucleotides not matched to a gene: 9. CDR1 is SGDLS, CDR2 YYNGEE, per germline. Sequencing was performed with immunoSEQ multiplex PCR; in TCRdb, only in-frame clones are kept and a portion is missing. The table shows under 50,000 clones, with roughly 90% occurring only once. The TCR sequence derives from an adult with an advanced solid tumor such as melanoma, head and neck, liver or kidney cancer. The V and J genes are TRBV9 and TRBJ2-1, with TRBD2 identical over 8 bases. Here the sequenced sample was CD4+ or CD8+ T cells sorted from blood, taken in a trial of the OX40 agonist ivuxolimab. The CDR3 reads CASSDSREALYNEQFF. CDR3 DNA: TGTGCCAGCAGCGACTCGCGGGAGGCCTTGTACAATGAGCAGTTCTTC. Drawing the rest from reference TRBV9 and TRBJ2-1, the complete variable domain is DSGVTQTPKHLITATGQRVTLRCSPRSGDLSVYWYQQSLDQGLQFLIQYYNGEERAKGNILERFSAQQFPDLHSELNLSSLELGDSALYFCASSDSREALYNEQFFGPGTRLTVL.